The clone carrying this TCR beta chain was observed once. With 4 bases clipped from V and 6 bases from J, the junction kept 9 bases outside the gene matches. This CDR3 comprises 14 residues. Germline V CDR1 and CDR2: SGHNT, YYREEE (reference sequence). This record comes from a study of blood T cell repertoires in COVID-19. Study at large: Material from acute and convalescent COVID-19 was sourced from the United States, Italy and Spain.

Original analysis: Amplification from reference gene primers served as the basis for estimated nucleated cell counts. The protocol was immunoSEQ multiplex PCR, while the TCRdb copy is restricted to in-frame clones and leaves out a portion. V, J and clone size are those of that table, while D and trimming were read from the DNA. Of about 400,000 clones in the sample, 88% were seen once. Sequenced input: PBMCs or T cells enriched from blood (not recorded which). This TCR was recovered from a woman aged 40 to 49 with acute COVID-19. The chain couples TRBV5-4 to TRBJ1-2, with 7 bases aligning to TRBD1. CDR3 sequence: CASSPQGTYHGYTF. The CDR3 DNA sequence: TGTGCCAGCAGCCCACAGGGGACCTATCATGGCTACACCTTC.